This TCR beta chain derives from a study of post-analysis software for immune sequencing data. Study-level results: Among 5 or 6 TRBV segments more frequent in patients than controls were TRBV5-6, TRBV5-1 and TRBV20-1.

From germline, CDR1 is DFQATT and CDR2 SNEGSKA (reference sequence). The V gene lost 4 bases and the J gene lost 0 bases, with 7 bases spanning the gap. This CDR3 is built from 13 residues. Libraries were made from TCR beta cDNA, and they carried unique molecular identifiers. In TCRdb, the PCR reads were re-called with MiXCR into one record per CDR3 protein. This table has about 820,000 distinct CDR3 sequences, around 50% appearing once. This clonotype came up a few times. The antigen remains unidentified. This sequence originates from a girl between 5 and 17 years old with multiple sclerosis. V gene TRBV20-1 combines with J gene TRBJ1-5; a possible D gene is TRBD1 (5 bases). The sample taken for sequencing was blood. The CDR3 protein is CSAKDSSNQPQHF. The CDR3 nucleotides are TGCAGTGCTAAAGACAGTAGCAATCAGCCCCAGCATTTT.